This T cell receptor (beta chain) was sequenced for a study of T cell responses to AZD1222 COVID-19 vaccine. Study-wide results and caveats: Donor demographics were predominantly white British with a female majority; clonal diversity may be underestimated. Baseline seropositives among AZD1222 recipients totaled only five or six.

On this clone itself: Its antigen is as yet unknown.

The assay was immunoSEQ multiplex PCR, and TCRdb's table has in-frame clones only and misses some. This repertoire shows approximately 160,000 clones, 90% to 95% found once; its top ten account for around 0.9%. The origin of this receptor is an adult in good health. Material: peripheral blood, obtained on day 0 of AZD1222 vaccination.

CDR3 nucleotides: TGTGCCAGCTCCCGGATAGACGGGGAGCTGTTTTTT. Translation: CASSRIDGELFF. The V gene is TRBV18, the J gene TRBJ2-2; D ambiguous. Trimming left V 6 bases short and J 7 bases short, with 9 bases between. Germline V gene lookup returns CDR1 KGHSH and CDR2 LQKENI. CDR3 length equals 12 residues.